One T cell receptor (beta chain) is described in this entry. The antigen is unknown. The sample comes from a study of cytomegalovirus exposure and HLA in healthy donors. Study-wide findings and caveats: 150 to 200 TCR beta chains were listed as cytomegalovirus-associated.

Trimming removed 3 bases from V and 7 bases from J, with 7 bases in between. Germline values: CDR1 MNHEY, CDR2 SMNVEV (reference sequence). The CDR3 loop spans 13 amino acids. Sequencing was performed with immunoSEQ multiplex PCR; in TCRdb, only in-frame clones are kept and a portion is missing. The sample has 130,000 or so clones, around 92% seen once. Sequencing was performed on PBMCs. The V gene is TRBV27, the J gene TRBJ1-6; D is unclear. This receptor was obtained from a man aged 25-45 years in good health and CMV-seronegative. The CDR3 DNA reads TGTGCCAGCAGTTTGCAGGAAAATTCACCCCTCCACTTT. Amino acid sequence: CASSLQENSPLHF.